The 17 T cell receptor beta chains listed next were all sequenced from one sample in a study of T cell responses to AZD1222 COVID-19 vaccine. Method: immunoSEQ multiplex PCR; TCRdb's copy keeps in-frame clones and lacks some. The sample contains 100,000 to 150,000 clones, roughly 90% of which appear only once. Source: peripheral blood, taken on day 0 of AZD1222 vaccination. These receptors all come from an adult in good health.

This chain joins TRBV12-5 and TRBJ2-6; the D is unclear. V lost 0 bases to trimming and J lost 0 bases, with 9 bases between them. The CDR3 length is 17 residues. CDR1 LGHNT and CDR2 FRNRAP come from the germline V gene. The CDR3 region has the DNA TGTGCTAGTGGTTTGGTAGGGCGCTACTCTGGGGCCAACGTCCTGACTTTC. Its translation: CASGLVGRYSGANVLTF.

The chain carries TRBV29-1 and TRBJ1-1, with TRBD1 matching over 7 bases. In germline, CDR1 is SQVTM, CDR2 ANQGSEA. The CDR3 is 10 residues long. After removal of 7 bases from V and 7 bases from J, the junction contained 3 bases not matched to a gene. The CDR3 loop is CSAGQVEAFF. CDR3 nucleotides: TGCAGCGCCGGACAGGTTGAAGCTTTCTTT.

The chain links TRBV11-3 to TRBJ2-1, with D possibly being TRBD2 (5 bases). The germline V and J ends were trimmed by 2 bases and 5 bases, with 16 bases remaining between them. CDR1 SGHNT and CDR2 YENEEA come from the germline V gene. The CDR3 contains 16 residues. CDR3 nucleotide sequence: TGTGCCAGCAGCTTATCTCACGGGATTAGAAACAATGAGCAGTTCTTC. Its protein product is CASSLSHGIRNNEQFF.

The chain joins TRBV10-1 to TRBJ2-1; 14 bases fit TRBD2. This CDR3 is 15 amino acids long. With V trimmed by 3 bases and J by 9 bases, 4 bases remained unmatched. The germline V gene has CDR1 WNHNN and CDR2 SYGVQD (reference sequence). CDR3 coding DNA: TGCGCCAGCAGTGAAAAGACTAGCGGGAGGGGTGAGCAGTTCTTC. It codes for CASSEKTSGRGEQFF.

This rearrangement joins TRBV6-1 to TRBJ1-5, with D possibly being TRBD1 (5 bases). Trimming took 0 bases from V and 0 from J, leaving 9 bases between them. This CDR3 spans 16 amino acids. The germline V gene encodes CDR1 MNHNS and CDR2 SASEGT. The CDR3, as DNA: TGTGCCAGCAGTGAAGCTCACACAGGTAGCAATCAGCCCCAGCATTTT. As protein: CASSEAHTGSNQPQHF.

The genes are TRBV6-5 and TRBJ1-5; D gene ambiguous. The CDR3 extends over 15 amino acids. V was clipped by 6 bases and J by 2 bases, with 14 bases between them. CDR1 MNHEY and CDR2 SVGAGI come from the germline V gene. The CDR3 region has the DNA TGTGCCAGCAGGCCCGCACTGGCCGGCAATCAGCCCCAGCATTTT. Translating it yields CASRPALAGNQPQHF.

The gene calls are TRBV5-1 and TRBJ2-7; TRBD2 aligns across 11 bases. Unmatched junction bases numbered 5, after V lost 4 bases and J lost 2 bases. The CDR3 covers 15 residues. CDR1 is SGHRS, CDR2 YFSETQ, per germline. The CDR3 here is CASSPASGGTYEQYF. CDR3 DNA: TGCGCCAGCAGCCCGGCTAGCGGGGGGACCTACGAGCAGTACTTC.

This clone has a handful of counts. The chain combines TRBV29-1 with TRBJ1-4, with D possibly TRBD1 on 6 matching bases. The V gene lost 5 bases and the J gene lost 8 bases, with 15 bases spanning the gap. The CDR3 runs to 13 residues. Looked up from germline, CDR1 is SQVTM and CDR2 is ANQGSEA. The chain's CDR3 is CSVLGGPLEKLFF. Written as DNA, the CDR3 is TGCAGCGTTCTCGGGGGGCCGCTCGAAAAACTGTTTTTT.

This chain connects TRBV6-2 or TRBV6-3 to TRBJ1-2; TRBD1 aligns across 8 bases. The CDR3 has 14 amino acids. Germline V gene data show CDR1 as MNHEY and CDR2 as SVGEGT. V was clipped by 5 bases and J by 6 bases; unmatched bases: 8. The CDR3 DNA sequence: TGTGCCAGCAGTAGCGACAGGGGACCTCATGGCTACACCTTC. Translation gives CASSSDRGPHGYTF.

The V gene is TRBV7-8, the J gene TRBJ2-1; D is uncertain. This CDR3 region has 15 residues. CDR1 and CDR2 (germline): SGHVS, FQNEAQ. Trimming pared 0 bases from V and 0 bases from J, leaving 6 bases between. CDR3 amino acids: CASSLARSSYNEQFF. CDR3 sequence (DNA): TGTGCCAGCAGCTTAGCAAGGAGCTCCTACAATGAGCAGTTCTTC.

J is TRBJ1-1 and V is TRBV19; D gene ambiguous. The CDR3 loop spans 13 amino acids. CDR1 is LNHDA, CDR2 SQIVND, per germline (reference sequence). The V gene lost 9 bases and the J gene lost 5 bases, with 16 bases spanning the gap. In nucleotides, the CDR3 is TGTGCCAGCGACGACCGATTCGGGACTGAAGCTTTCTTT. Translated: CASDDRFGTEAFF.

The chain has TRBV6-1 and TRBJ1-6, with a tentative D call TRBD1 (5 bases). V lost 1 base and J lost 11, with 9 bases in between. The CDR3 length is 13 residues. CDR1 and CDR2 (germline): MNHNS, SASEGT. The CDR3 coding sequence is TGTGCCAGCAGTGAAGAGGGGCCGGCACCCCTCCACTTT. Residues: CASSEEGPAPLHF.

The chain carries TRBV30 and TRBJ2-1; 11 bases are a match to TRBD2. CDR1 and CDR2 (germline): GTSNPN, SVGIG (reference sequence). The CDR3 is 15 residues long. Losses at the gene ends were 3 bases for V and 4 bases for J; bases not matched to a gene: 5. The CDR3 DNA follows: TGTGCCTGGAGGGTAAGACTAGCGGGGTACAATGAGCAGTTCTTC. Its translation is CAWRVRLAGYNEQFF.

This chain joins TRBV25-1 and TRBJ1-4; a possible D gene is TRBD1 (6 bases). Trimming cost V 2 bases and J 4 bases, with 11 bases left between them. The CDR3 spans 15 residues. Germline V gene sequence: CDR1 MGHDK, CDR2 SYGVNS. The CDR3 here is CASSEQQGGNEKLFF. The CDR3 bases are TGTGCCAGCAGTGAACAACAGGGTGGTAATGAAAAACTGTTTTTT.

The V call is TRBV14, the J call TRBJ2-3; D is possibly TRBD1 (5 bases). Germline-derived CDR1 and CDR2 are SGHDN and FVKESK. The CDR3 extends over 15 amino acids. V was pared by 2 bases and J by 2 bases, with 11 bases between. The CDR3 region is CASSQTLGATDTQYF. CDR3 bases: TGTGCCAGCAGCCAAACGCTAGGGGCCACAGATACGCAGTATTTT.

The CDR3 loop reads CASSLLVSQPQHF. The CDR3 region has the DNA TGTGCCAGCAGTTTATTGGTGAGTCAGCCCCAGCATTTT. This chain uses TRBV27 with TRBJ1-5; unclear D gene. Germline V CDR1 and CDR2: MNHEY, SMNVEV (reference sequence). The CDR3 consists of 13 residues. V was shortened by 1 base and J by 6 bases, with 7 bases between the two germline ends.

The rearrangement links TRBV6-5 to TRBJ1-1, with 11 bases fitting TRBD1. V lost 6 bases, J lost 3 bases, and 3 bases stayed unmatched. The CDR3 sequence is 14 residues long. Germline CDR1 is MNHEY and CDR2 is SVGAGI. The CDR3 sequence: CASRRDRGYTEAFF. CDR3 nucleotides: TGTGCCAGCAGAAGGGACAGGGGGTACACTGAAGCTTTCTTT.